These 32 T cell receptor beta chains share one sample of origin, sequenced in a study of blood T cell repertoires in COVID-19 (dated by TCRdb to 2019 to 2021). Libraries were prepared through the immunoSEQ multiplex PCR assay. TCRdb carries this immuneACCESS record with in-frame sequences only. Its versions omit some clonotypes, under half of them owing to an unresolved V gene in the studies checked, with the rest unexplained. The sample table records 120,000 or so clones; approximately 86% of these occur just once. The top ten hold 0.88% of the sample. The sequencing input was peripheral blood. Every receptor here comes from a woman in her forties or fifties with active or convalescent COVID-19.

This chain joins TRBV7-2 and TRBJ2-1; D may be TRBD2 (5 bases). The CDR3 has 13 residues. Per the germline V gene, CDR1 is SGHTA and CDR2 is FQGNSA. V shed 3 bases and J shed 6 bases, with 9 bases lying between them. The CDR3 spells CASSLRAGNEQFF. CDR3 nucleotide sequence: TGTGCCAGCAGCTTGAGGGCCGGCAATGAGCAGTTCTTC. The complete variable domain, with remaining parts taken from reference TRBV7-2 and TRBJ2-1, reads GAGVSQSPSNKVTEKGKDVELRCDPISGHTALYWYRQSLGQGLEFLIYFQGNSAPDKSGLPSDRFSAERTGGSVSTLTIQRTQQEDSAVYLCASSLRAGNEQFFGPGTRLTVL.

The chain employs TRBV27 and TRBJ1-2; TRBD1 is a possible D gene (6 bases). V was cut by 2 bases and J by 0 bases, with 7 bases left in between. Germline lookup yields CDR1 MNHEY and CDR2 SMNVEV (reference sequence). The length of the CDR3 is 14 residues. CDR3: CASSLGTPNYGYTF. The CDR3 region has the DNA TGTGCCAGCAGTTTAGGGACACCTAACTATGGCTACACCTTC.

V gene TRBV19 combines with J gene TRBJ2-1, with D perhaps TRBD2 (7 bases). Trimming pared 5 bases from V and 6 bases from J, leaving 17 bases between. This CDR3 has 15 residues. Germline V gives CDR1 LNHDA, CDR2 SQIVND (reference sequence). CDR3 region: CASSPRGARSNEQFF. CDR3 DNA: TGTGCCAGTAGTCCTCGGGGGGCCAGGAGCAATGAGCAGTTCTTC.

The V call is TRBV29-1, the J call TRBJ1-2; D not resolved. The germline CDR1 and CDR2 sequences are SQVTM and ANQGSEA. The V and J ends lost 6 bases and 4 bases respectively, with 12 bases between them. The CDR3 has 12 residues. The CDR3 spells CSVAGETYGYTF. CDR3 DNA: TGCAGCGTCGCCGGGGAGACCTATGGCTACACCTTC.

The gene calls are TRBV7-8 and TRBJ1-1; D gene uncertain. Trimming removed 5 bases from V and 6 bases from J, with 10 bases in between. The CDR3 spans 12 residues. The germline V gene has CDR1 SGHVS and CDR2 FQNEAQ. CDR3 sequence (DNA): TGTGCCAGCAGCCTCACGGTTGCTGAAGCTTTCTTT. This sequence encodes CASSLTVAEAFF.

The CDR3 loop is CASSLQGLNQPQHF. The CDR3 region has the DNA TGTGCCAGTAGCTTGCAGGGACTCAATCAGCCCCAGCATTTT. The rearrangement uses TRBV19 and TRBJ1-5; D may be TRBD1 (5 bases). Germline V gene lookup returns CDR1 LNHDA and CDR2 SQIVND (reference sequence). The V end lost 6 bases, the J end lost 3 bases, and 12 bases lay between the germline ends. The CDR3 runs 14 residues.

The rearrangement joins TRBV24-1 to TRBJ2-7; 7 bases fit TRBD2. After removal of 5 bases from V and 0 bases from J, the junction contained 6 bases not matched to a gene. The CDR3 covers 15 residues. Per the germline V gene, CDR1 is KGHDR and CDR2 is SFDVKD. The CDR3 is CATSAAGRSSYEQYF. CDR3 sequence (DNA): TGTGCCACCAGTGCAGCGGGACGAAGCTCCTACGAGCAGTACTTC.

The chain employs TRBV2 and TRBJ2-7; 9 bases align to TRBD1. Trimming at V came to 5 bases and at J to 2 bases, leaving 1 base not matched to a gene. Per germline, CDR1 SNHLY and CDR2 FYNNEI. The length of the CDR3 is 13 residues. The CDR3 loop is CASSRTGAYEQYF. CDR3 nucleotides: TGTGCCAGCAGTAGGACAGGGGCCTACGAGCAGTACTTC.

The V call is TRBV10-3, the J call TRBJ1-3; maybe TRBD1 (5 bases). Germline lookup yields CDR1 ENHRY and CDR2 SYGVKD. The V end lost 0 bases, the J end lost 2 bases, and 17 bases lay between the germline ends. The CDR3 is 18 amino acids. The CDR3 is CAISESTAGGSAGNTIYF. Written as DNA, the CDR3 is TGTGCCATCAGTGAGTCGACTGCTGGGGGGTCGGCTGGAAACACCATATATTTT.

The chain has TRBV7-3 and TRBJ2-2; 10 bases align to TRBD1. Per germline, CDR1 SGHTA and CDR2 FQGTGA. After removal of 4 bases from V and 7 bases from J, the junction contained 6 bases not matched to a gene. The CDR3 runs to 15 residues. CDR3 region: CASSYLTGGGGELFF. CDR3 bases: TGTGCCAGCAGCTACTTGACAGGGGGCGGCGGGGAGCTGTTTTTT.

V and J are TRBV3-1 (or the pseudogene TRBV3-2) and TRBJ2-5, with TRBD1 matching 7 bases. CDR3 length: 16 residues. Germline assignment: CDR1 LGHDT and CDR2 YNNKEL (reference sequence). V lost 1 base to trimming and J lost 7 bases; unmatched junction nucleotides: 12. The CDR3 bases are TGTGCCAGCAGCCAAGTGATAGGGTCAGGGGGTGGGACCCAGTACTTC. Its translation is CASSQVIGSGGGTQYF.

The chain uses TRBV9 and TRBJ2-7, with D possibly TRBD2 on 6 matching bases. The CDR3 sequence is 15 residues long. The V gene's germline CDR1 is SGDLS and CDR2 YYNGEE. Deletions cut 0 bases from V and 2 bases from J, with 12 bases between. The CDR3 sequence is CASSVATGVPYEQYF. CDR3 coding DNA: TGTGCCAGCAGCGTAGCTACGGGAGTCCCCTACGAGCAGTACTTC.

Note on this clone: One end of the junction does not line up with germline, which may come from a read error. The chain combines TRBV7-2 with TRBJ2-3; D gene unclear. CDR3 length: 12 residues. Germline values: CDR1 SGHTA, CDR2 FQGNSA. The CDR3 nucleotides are TGTGCCAGCAGCTTAGATTTCGTACGTCAGGATTTT. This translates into CASSLDFVRQDF.

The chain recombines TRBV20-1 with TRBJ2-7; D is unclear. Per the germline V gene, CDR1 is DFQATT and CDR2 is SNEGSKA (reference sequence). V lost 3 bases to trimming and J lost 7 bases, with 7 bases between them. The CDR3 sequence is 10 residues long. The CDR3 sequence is CSASLLEQYF. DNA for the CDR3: TGCAGTGCTAGCCTCCTGGAGCAGTACTTC.

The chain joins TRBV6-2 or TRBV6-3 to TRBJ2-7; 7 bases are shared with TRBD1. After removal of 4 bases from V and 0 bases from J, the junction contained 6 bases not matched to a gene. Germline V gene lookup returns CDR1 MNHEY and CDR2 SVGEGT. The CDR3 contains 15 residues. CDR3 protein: CASSSLRDSSYEQYF. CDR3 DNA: TGTGCCAGCAGTTCCCTCCGGGACAGCTCCTACGAGCAGTACTTC.

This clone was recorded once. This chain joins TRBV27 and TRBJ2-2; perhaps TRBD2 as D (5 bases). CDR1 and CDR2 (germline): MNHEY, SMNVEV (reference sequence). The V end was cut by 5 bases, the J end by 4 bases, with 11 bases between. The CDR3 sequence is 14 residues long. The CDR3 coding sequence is TGTGCCAGCAGTCGGACGGGGTCCACCGGGGAGCTGTTTTTT. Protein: CASSRTGSTGELFF.

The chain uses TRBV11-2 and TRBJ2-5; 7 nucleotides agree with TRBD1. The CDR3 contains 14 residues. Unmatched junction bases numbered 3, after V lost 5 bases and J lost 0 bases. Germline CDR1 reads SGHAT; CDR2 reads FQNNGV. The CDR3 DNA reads TGTGCCAGCAGCCTACAGGGGTACCAAGAGACCCAGTACTTC. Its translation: CASSLQGYQETQYF.

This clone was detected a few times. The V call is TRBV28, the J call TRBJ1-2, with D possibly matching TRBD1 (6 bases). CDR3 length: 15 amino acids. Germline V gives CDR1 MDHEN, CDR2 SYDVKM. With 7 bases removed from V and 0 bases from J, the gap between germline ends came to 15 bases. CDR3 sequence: CASTGQTRPNYGYTF. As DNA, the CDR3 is TGTGCCAGCACAGGACAGACTCGACCTAACTATGGCTACACCTTC.

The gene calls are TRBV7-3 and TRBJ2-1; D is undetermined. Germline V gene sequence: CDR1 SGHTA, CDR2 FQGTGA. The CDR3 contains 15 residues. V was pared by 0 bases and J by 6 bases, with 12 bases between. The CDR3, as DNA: TGTGCCAGCAGCTTAACGCTGACCCCAGGCAATGAGCAGTTCTTC. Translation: CASSLTLTPGNEQFF.

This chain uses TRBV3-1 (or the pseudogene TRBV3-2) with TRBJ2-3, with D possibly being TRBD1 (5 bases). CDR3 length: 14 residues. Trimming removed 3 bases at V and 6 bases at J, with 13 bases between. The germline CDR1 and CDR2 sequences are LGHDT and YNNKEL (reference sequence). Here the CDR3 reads CASSQIGAEDTQYF. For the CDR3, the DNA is TGTGCCAGCAGCCAGATTGGGGCAGAGGATACGCAGTATTTT.

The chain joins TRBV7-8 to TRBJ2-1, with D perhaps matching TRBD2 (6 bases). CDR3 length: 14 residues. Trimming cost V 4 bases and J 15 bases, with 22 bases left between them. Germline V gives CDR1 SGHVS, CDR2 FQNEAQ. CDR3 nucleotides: TGTGCCAGCAGCTCAGAAGGGACTCTCTCTCGTCCGTTCTTC. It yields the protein CASSSEGTLSRPFF.

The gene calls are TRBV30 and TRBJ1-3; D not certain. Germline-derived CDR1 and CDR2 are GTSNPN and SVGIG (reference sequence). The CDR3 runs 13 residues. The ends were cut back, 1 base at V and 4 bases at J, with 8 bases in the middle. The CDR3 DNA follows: TGTGCCTGGAGTGACGGCAGGGGAAACACCATATATTTT. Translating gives CAWSDGRGNTIYF. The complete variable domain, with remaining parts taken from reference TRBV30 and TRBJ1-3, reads SQTIHQWPATLVQPVGSPLSLECTVEGTSNPNLYWYRQAAGRGLQLLFYSVGIGQISSEVPQNLSASRPQDRQFILSSKKLLLSDSGFYLCAWSDGRGNTIYFGEGSWLTVV.

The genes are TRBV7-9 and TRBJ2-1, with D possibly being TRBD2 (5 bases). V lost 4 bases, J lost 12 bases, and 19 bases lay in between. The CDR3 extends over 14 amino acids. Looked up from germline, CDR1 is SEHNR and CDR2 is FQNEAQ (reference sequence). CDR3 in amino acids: CASSWGSGDLGQFF. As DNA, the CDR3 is TGTGCCAGCAGCTGGGGAAGCGGTGACCTAGGGCAGTTCTTC.

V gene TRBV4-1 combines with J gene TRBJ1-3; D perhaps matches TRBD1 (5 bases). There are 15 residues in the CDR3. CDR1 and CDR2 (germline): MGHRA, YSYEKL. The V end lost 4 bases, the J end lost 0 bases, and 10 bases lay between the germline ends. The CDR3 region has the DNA TGCGCCAGCAGCCGGGTCGGGGGCTCTGGAAACACCATATATTTT. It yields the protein CASSRVGGSGNTIYF.

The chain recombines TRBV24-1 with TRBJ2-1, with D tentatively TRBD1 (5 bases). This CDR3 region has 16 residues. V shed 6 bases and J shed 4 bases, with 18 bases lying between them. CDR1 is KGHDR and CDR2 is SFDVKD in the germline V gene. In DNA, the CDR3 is TGTGCCACCAGTCCTCGGCGGCCAGGGCCTTACAATGAGCAGTTCTTC. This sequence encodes CATSPRRPGPYNEQFF.

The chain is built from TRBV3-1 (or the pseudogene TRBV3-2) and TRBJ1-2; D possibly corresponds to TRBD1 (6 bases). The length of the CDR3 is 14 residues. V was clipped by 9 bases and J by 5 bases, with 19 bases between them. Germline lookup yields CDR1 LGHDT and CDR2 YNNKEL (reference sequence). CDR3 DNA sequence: TGTGCCAGTCGATCACAGGGTCGAGGGTATGGCTACACCTTC. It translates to CASRSQGRGYGYTF.

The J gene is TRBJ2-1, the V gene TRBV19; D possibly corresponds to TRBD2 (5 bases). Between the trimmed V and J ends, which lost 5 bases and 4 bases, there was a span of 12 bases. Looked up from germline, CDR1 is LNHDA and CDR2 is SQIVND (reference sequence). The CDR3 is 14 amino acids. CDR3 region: CASSEGQLYNEQFF. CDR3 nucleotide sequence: TGTGCCAGTAGTGAGGGTCAGTTATACAATGAGCAGTTCTTC.

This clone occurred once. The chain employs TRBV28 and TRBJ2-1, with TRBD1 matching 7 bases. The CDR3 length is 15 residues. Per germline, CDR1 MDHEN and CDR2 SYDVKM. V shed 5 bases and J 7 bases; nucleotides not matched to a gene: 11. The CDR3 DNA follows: TGTGCCAGCAGTCCTAAACTTACAGGGGTTAATGAGCAGTTCTTC. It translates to CASSPKLTGVNEQFF.

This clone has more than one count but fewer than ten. This CDR3 is CASSFIGGNTEAFF. The CDR3 DNA follows: TGTGCCAGCTCATTTATCGGTGGGAACACTGAAGCTTTCTTT. The V call is TRBV18, the J call TRBJ1-1, with D unclear. Trimming shortened V by 5 bases and J by 1 base, and 11 bases separated the two germline ends. The CDR3 spans 14 residues. Germline loops: CDR1 KGHSH, CDR2 LQKENI.

CDR3 DNA sequence: TGTGCCAGCAGCACACCCCAAGAGACCCAGTACTTC. Protein product: CASSTPQETQYF. The rearrangement joins TRBV7-2 to TRBJ2-5; D ambiguous. The CDR3 sequence is 12 residues long. Germline assignment: CDR1 SGHTA and CDR2 FQGNSA. Deletions cut 5 bases from V and 1 base from J, with 5 bases between.

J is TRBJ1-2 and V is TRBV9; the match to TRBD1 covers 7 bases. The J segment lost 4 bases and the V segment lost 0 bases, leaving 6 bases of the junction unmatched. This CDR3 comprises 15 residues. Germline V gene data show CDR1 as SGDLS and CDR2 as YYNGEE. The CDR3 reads CASSVEGGAGYGYTF. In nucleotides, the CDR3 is TGTGCCAGCAGCGTAGAAGGGGGCGCGGGCTATGGCTACACCTTC. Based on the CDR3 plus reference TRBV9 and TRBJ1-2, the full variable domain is DSGVTQTPKHLITATGQRVTLRCSPRSGDLSVYWYQQSLDQGLQFLIQYYNGEERAKGNILERFSAQQFPDLHSELNLSSLELGDSALYFCASSVEGGAGYGYTFGSGTRLTVV.

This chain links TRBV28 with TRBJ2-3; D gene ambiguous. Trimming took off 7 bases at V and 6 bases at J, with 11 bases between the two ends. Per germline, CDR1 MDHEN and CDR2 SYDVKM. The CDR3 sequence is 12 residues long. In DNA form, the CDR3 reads TGTGCCAGCACCCCTAATGAGGATACGCAGTATTTT. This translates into CASTPNEDTQYF.